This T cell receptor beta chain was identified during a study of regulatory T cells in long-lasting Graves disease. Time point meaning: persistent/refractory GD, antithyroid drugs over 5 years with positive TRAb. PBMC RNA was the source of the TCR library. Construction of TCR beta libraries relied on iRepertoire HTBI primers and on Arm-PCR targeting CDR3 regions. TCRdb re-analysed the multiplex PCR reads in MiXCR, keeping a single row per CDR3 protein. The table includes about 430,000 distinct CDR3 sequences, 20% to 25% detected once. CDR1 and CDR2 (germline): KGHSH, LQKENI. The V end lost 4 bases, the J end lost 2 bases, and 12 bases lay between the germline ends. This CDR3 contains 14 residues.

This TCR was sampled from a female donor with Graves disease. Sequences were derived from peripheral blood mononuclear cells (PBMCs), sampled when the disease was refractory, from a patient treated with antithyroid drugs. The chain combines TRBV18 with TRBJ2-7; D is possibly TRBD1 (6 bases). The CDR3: CASSLDRKTYEQYF. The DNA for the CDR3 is TGTGCCAGCTCACTCGACAGGAAGACCTACGAGCAGTACTTC. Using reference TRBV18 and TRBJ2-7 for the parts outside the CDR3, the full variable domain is NAGVMQNPRHLVRRRGQEARLRCSPMKGHSHVYWYRQLPEEGLKFMVYLQKENIIDESGMPKERFSAEFPKEGPSILRIQQVVRGDSAAYFCASSLDRKTYEQYFGPGTRLTVT.